These T cell receptor beta chains were read from a single sample in a study of shared clonotypes between healthy human individuals. Data came from immunoSEQ multiplex PCR; TCRdb stores just in-frame clones and leaves some out. The repertoire has 2 million to 2.5 million clones, over 85% of them found once; the top ten carry approximately 1.2%. Sequencing was done on a sample of naive CD8+ T cells sorted from blood. All receptors come from a man between 18 and 35 years old in good health. Both conserved end residues are part of each CDR3.

V,J,CDR3
TRBV30,TRBJ1-2,CAWSDQEYGYTF
TRBV5-6,TRBJ1-1,CASSLGVGLAEAFF
TRBV21-1,TRBJ2-3,CASGFTDTQYF
TRBV28,TRBJ2-2,CASRPGQGAWAGELFF
TRBV7-9,TRBJ2-1,CASSPLAGEVYNEQFF
TRBV9,TRBJ2-1,CASSVGGTSGRGRFNEQFF
TRBV9,TRBJ1-2,CASSPGTVDYGYTF
TRBV4-2,TRBJ2-3,CASSQGGSTDTQYF
TRBV5-5,TRBJ1-1,CASTQWRNTEAFF
TRBV28,TRBJ2-7,CASSLSGVTVGLWHEQYF
TRBV29-1,TRBJ2-7,CSVLAYEQYF
TRBV6-1,TRBJ1-4,CASSEALPQGLSEKLFF
TRBV10-1,TRBJ2-1,CASSESGGQGLSNEQFF
TRBV5-1,TRBJ2-7,CASSPEDESSYEQYF